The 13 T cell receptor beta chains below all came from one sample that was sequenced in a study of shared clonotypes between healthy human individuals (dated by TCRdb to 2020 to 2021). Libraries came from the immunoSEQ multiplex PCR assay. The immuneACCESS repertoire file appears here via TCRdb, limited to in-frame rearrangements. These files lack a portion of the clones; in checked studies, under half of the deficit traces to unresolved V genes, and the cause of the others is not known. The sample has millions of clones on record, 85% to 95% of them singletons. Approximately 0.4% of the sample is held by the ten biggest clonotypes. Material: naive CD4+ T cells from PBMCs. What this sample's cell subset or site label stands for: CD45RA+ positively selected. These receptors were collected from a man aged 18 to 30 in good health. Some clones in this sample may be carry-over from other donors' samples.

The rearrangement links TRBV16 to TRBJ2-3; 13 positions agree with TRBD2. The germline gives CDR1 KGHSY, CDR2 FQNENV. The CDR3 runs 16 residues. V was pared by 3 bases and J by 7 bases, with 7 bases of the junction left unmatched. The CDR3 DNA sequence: TGTGCCAGCAGCCAGGGACTAGCGGGAATCAGGAATACGCAGTATTTT. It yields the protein CASSQGLAGIRNTQYF.

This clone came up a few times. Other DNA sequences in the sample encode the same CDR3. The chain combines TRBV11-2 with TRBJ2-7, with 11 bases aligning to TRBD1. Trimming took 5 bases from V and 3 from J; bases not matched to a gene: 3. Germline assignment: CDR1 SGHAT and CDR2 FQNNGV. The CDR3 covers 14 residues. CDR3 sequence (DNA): TGTGCCAGCAGCCCCGGGACAGGGGGCTACGAGCAGTACTTC. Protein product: CASSPGTGGYEQYF.

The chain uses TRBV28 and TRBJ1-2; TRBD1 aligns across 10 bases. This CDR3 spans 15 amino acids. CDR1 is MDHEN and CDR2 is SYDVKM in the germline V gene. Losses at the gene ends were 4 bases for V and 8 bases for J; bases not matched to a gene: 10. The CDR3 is CASSSRDRGGRGYTF. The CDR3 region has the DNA TGTGCCAGCAGTTCCCGGGACAGGGGAGGAAGGGGCTACACCTTC.

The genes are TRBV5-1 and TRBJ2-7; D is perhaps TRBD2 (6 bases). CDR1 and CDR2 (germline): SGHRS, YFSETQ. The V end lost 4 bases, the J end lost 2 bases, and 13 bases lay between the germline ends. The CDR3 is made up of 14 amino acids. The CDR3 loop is CASSPRDVPYEQYF. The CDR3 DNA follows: TGCGCCAGCAGCCCGCGGGACGTACCCTACGAGCAGTACTTC.

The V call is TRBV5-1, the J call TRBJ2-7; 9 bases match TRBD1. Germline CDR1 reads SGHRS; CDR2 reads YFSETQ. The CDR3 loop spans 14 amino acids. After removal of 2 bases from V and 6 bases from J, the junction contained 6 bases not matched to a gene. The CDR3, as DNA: TGCGCCAGCAGCTTAGGGGGACAGGGAGCCGAGCAGTACTTC. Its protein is CASSLGGQGAEQYF. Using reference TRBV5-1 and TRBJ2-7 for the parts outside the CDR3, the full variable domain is KAGVTQTPRYLIKTRGQQVTLSCSPISGHRSVSWYQQTPGQGLQFLFEYFSETQRNKGNFPGRFSGRQFSNSRSEMNVSTLELGDSALYLCASSLGGQGAEQYFGPGTRLTVT.

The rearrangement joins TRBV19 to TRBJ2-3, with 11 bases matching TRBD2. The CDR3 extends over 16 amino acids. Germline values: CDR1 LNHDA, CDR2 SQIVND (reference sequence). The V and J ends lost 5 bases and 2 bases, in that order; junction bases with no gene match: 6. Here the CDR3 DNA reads TGTGCCAGTAGTGAGGGACTAGCGGAGAACACAGATACGCAGTATTTT. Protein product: CASSEGLAENTDTQYF.

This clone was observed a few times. The CDR3 DNA is TGCGCCAGCAGCCAAGGGGGGCGGTCGAGCTCCTACGAGCAGTACTTC. Its protein product is CASSQGGRSSSYEQYF. The chain joins TRBV4-1 to TRBJ2-7, with TRBD1 as a possible D gene (6 bases). Trimming left V 1 base short and J 0 bases short, with 13 bases between. The CDR3 length is 16 residues. Germline V gives CDR1 MGHRA, CDR2 YSYEKL.

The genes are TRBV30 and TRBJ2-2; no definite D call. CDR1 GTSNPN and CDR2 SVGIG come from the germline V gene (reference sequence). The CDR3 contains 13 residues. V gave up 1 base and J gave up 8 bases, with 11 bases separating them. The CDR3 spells CAWSAQNGGELFF. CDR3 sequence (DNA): TGTGCCTGGAGTGCCCAAAACGGGGGGGAGCTGTTTTTT.

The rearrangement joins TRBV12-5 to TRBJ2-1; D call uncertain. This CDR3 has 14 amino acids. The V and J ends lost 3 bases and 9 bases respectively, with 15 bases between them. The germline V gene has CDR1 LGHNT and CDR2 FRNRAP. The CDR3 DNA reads TGTGCTAGTGGTTTTCGGCTGGGGTACGGTGAGCAGTTCTTC. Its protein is CASGFRLGYGEQFF.

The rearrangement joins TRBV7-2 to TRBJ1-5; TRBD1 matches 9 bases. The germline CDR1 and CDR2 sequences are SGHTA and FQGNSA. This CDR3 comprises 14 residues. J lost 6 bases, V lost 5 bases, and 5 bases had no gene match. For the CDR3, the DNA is TGTGCCAGCAGCGGGACAGGGAGAAGTCAGCCCCAGCATTTT. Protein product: CASSGTGRSQPQHF.

In DNA form, the CDR3 reads TGTGCCAGCAGCGGGGGGGGACTACTAGACTACGAGCAGTACTTC. It is translated as CASSGGGLLDYEQYF. V and J are TRBV6-5 and TRBJ2-7; 8 bases match TRBD2. CDR1 is MNHEY and CDR2 is SVGAGI in the germline V gene. With 6 bases clipped from V and 3 bases from J, the junction kept 10 bases outside the gene matches. The CDR3 contains 15 residues.

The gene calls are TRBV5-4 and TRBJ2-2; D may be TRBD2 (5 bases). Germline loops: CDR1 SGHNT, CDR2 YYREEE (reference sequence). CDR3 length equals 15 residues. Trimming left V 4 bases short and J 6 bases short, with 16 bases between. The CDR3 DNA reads TGTGCCAGCAGCCTCAGTACTAGAGCTTCCGGGGAGCTGTTTTTT. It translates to CASSLSTRASGELFF.

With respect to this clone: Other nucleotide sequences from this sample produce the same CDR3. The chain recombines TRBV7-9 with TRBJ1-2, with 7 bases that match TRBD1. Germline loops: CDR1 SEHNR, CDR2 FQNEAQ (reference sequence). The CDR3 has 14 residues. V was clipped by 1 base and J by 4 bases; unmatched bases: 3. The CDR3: CASSLGQGGYGYTF. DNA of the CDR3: TGTGCCAGCAGCTTAGGACAGGGCGGCTATGGCTACACCTTC.